This record covers a single TCR beta chain. Other DNA sequences in the same sample also yield this CDR3. Selected pancreatic ductal adenocarcinoma patients had undergone surgery without neoadjuvant therapy. TCRdb keeps only in-frame clones here, not all; method: immunoSEQ multiplex PCR. The sample has about 100,000 clones, nearly 95% seen once. The data were obtained in a study of T cells in pancreatic ductal adenocarcinoma. Germline-derived CDR1 and CDR2 are KGHSH and LQKENI. Trimming took off 2 bases at V and 4 bases at J, with 6 bases between the two ends. The CDR3 is 13 amino acids. This sequence joins TRBV18 and TRBJ1-5; D unresolved. The sequence came from a human donor with pancreatic ductal adenocarcinoma. The sample taken for sequencing was PBMCs. CDR3 sequence (DNA): TGTGCCAGCTCACCAGGCGGGAATCAGCCCCAGCATTTT. As protein: CASSPGGNQPQHF.